Below, 32 T cell receptor beta chains from the same sample are listed, as sequenced in a study of shared clonotypes between healthy human individuals. Using immunoSEQ multiplex PCR, the repertoire was profiled, and TCRdb retains in-frame clones only, with some absent. Of under 1,100,000 clones listed, about 74% are singletons. What was sequenced was memory CD4+ T cells sorted from blood. The subset here: CD45RA-negative fraction. All receptors derive from a man younger than 35 in good health.

This chain uses TRBV7-6 with TRBJ2-2; no clear D gene. The CDR3 is made up of 14 amino acids. From germline, CDR1 is SGHVS and CDR2 FNYEAQ. Trimming left V 2 bases short and J 1 base short, with 5 bases between. DNA for the CDR3: TGTGCCAGCAGCTTAAAACTGAACACCGGGGAGCTGTTTTTT. Its protein is CASSLKLNTGELFF.

J is TRBJ2-2 and V is TRBV5-1, with TRBD1 matching over 10 bases. This CDR3 contains 16 residues. The ends lost 9 bases at V and 6 bases at J; junction bases unmatched: 14. Looked up from germline, CDR1 is SGHRS and CDR2 is YFSETQ. The CDR3 DNA sequence: TGCGCCACCCAGAACTTCAGACAGGGGGCGGCCGGGGAGCTGTTTTTT. It is translated as CATQNFRQGAAGELFF.

The chain has TRBV5-4 and TRBJ2-1; D not certain. V lost 4 bases and J 0 bases, leaving 8 bases between the germline ends. From germline, CDR1 is SGHNT and CDR2 YYREEE (reference sequence). CDR3 length: 14 residues. CDR3 region: CASSAKSSYNEQFF. The CDR3 DNA sequence: TGTGCCAGCAGCGCGAAGAGCTCCTACAATGAGCAGTTCTTC.

This sequence joins TRBV5-1 and TRBJ2-1; TRBD2 matches 10 bases. The CDR3 spans 19 residues. The V and J ends lost 4 bases and 2 bases, in that order; junction bases with no gene match: 15. Germline-derived CDR1 and CDR2 are SGHRS and YFSETQ. The CDR3 DNA follows: TGCGCCAGCAGCCTGAGAGGTCCTAGCGGGAGTACTCCCTACAATGAGCAGTTCTTC. Its protein is CASSLRGPSGSTPYNEQFF.

In this sample, this clone turned up a few times. The chain carries TRBV7-9 and TRBJ1-6; D remains unclear. The CDR3 sequence is 16 residues long. Germline loops: CDR1 SEHNR, CDR2 FQNEAQ (reference sequence). The germline V and J ends were trimmed by 5 bases and 7 bases, with 18 bases remaining between them. Here the CDR3 reads CASSPTGGSGNSPLHF. The DNA for the CDR3 is TGTGCCAGCAGCCCGACGGGCGGTTCGGGGAATTCACCCCTCCACTTT.

The CDR3 loop reads CASSPFGGRGPSGELFF. The DNA for the CDR3 is TGTGCCAGCAGCCCTTTCGGAGGCAGGGGGCCCAGCGGGGAGCTGTTTTTT. The V gene is TRBV7-9, the J gene TRBJ2-2; 8 positions agree with TRBD1. The CDR3 contains 17 residues. Trimming at V came to 5 bases and at J to 7 bases, leaving 15 bases not matched to a gene. Germline V gives CDR1 SEHNR, CDR2 FQNEAQ (reference sequence).

J is TRBJ2-3 and V is TRBV9; unclear D gene. The V end was cut by 4 bases, the J end by 2 bases, with 11 bases between. This CDR3 is built from 14 residues. From germline, CDR1 is SGDLS and CDR2 YYNGEE. Here the CDR3 reads CASSLPPFTDTQYF. DNA for the CDR3: TGTGCCAGCAGCCTACCGCCTTTCACAGATACGCAGTATTTT.

This clone was recorded at least ten times. The same CDR3 arises from other DNA sequences in this sample as well. The V gene is TRBV27, the J gene TRBJ1-5; TRBD1 agrees at 7 bases. The CDR3 consists of 14 residues. Germline V gives CDR1 MNHEY, CDR2 SMNVEV (reference sequence). J gave up 2 bases and V 2 bases, and 0 bases lay outside the gene matches. The CDR3 DNA is TGTGCCAGCAGTTTAGGACAGGGCAATCAGCCCCAGCATTTT. Translated, it gives CASSLGQGNQPQHF.

With regard to this clone: Within the sample, other DNA sequences also encode this same CDR3. The genes are TRBV5-1 and TRBJ2-7, with 8 bases aligning to TRBD2. Germline V lookup: CDR1 SGHRS, CDR2 YFSETQ. V shed 0 bases, J shed 2 bases, and the junction held 1 base outside the gene matches. The CDR3 covers 14 residues. The CDR3 loop is CASSLGLATYEQYF. As DNA, the CDR3 is TGCGCCAGCAGCTTGGGACTAGCGACCTACGAGCAGTACTTC.

The V call is TRBV7-2, the J call TRBJ1-4; D is unresolved. The germline gives CDR1 SGHTA, CDR2 FQGNSA. CDR3 size: 17 residues. V lost 2 bases, J lost 0 bases, and 13 bases lay in between. CDR3 bases: TGTGCCAGCAGCTTACAAAGTCCGTTCGCAACTAATGAAAAACTGTTTTTT. This sequence encodes CASSLQSPFATNEKLFF.

This clone came up once. The rearrangement uses TRBV28 and TRBJ2-7; TRBD1 aligns across 7 bases. The V and J ends lost 7 bases and 6 bases, in that order; junction bases with no gene match: 12. Germline V gene lookup returns CDR1 MDHEN and CDR2 SYDVKM. The CDR3 spans 14 residues. The CDR3 DNA follows: TGTGCCAGCAAGGGGCCTGACAGGGCCCGCGAGCAGTACTTC. Translated: CASKGPDRAREQYF.

CDR3 sequence reads: CASTQNPGTAGLYTF. Written as DNA, the CDR3 is TGTGCCAGCACCCAAAATCCCGGTACGGCAGGCCTCTACACCTTC. The rearrangement uses TRBV28 and TRBJ1-2; D remains ambiguous. This CDR3 is built from 15 residues. Trimming took 7 bases from V and 10 from J, leaving 25 bases between them. The germline CDR1 and CDR2 sequences are MDHEN and SYDVKM.

For this clone: Compared with germline, one end of the junction differs, possibly owing to a read error. The rearrangement joins TRBV2 to TRBJ2-7, with 9 bases aligning to TRBD2. Germline V gene lookup returns CDR1 SNHLY and CDR2 FYNNEI. The CDR3 contains 20 residues. The CDR3 nucleotides read TGTGCCAGCAGTGAAAGGAGGAATAGCGGGAGAGAATCCTCCCCTTACGGGCAGTACTTC. Protein product: CASSERRNSGRESSPYGQYF.

The chain uses TRBV30 and TRBJ2-7; 9 bases map to TRBD1. With V trimmed by 8 bases and J by 2 bases, 4 bases remained unmatched. The CDR3 covers 12 residues. Germline-derived CDR1 and CDR2 are GTSNPN and SVGIG (reference sequence). The CDR3 loop is CARQGGAYEQYF. CDR3 bases: TGTGCCCGACAGGGGGGGGCCTACGAGCAGTACTTC.

The V gene is TRBV6-6, the J gene TRBJ2-7, with TRBD2 matching 10 bases. The CDR3 consists of 13 residues. Germline V lookup: CDR1 MNHNY, CDR2 SVGAGI (reference sequence). V shed 6 bases, J shed 4 bases, and the junction held 3 bases outside the gene matches. The CDR3 nucleotides are TGTGCCAGCAGATTAGCGGGAGGTTACGAGCAGTACTTC. Its translation: CASRLAGGYEQYF.

About this clone: The sample carries other DNA sequences with the same CDR3. The genes are TRBV18 and TRBJ2-5; 7 positions match TRBD1. V lost 3 bases to trimming and J lost 5 bases; unmatched junction nucleotides: 3. Germline V gene data show CDR1 as KGHSH and CDR2 as LQKENI. CDR3 length: 13 residues. The CDR3 DNA follows: TGTGCCAGCTCACCCCAGGGGGAGGAGACCCAGTACTTC. Amino acids: CASSPQGEETQYF.

This chain connects TRBV6-1 to TRBJ1-5; D gene uncertain. The germline V gene encodes CDR1 MNHNS and CDR2 SASEGT. The CDR3 has 13 amino acids. CDR3 sequence reads: CASERGRDQPQHF. The DNA of the CDR3 is TGTGCTTCGGAGCGAGGTCGCGATCAGCCCCAGCATTTT.

This chain uses TRBV20-1 with TRBJ2-4; D is uncertain. The germline V gene has CDR1 DFQATT and CDR2 SNEGSKA (reference sequence). V was cut by 7 bases and J by 1 base, with 5 bases left in between. The CDR3 totals 11 residues. CDR3 sequence (DNA): TGCAGTGTAAGCGCCAAAAACATTCAGTACTTC. Protein product: CSVSAKNIQYF.

V is TRBV2 and J is TRBJ1-2; TRBD1 aligns across 7 bases. The CDR3 length is 15 residues. The junction had 5 bases not matched to a gene; V was cut back by 2 bases and J by 2 bases. The germline CDR1 and CDR2 sequences are SNHLY and FYNNEI. CDR3 DNA sequence: TGTGCCAGCAGTGAACCGACAGGGCTGAACTATGGCTACACCTTC. Its translation: CASSEPTGLNYGYTF.

This rearrangement joins TRBV19 to TRBJ1-3; tentatively, D is TRBD1 (6 bases). The germline V gene encodes CDR1 LNHDA and CDR2 SQIVND (reference sequence). Trimming took off 5 bases at V and 2 bases at J, with 22 bases between the two ends. This CDR3 has 18 amino acids. CDR3 loop: CASSVAEYRRGAGNTIYF. The CDR3 region has the DNA TGTGCCAGTAGTGTTGCTGAATACCGCAGGGGAGCTGGAAACACCATATATTTT. Drawing the rest from reference TRBV19 and TRBJ1-3, the complete variable domain is DGGITQSPKYLFRKEGQNVTLSCEQNLNHDAMYWYRQDPGQGLRLIYYSQIVNDFQKGDIAEGYSVSREKKESFPLTVTSAQKNPTAFYLCASSVAEYRRGAGNTIYFGEGSWLTVV.

The chain couples TRBV19 to TRBJ1-1, with 7 bases fitting TRBD1. The J segment lost 6 bases and the V segment lost 5 bases, leaving 9 bases of the junction unmatched. The CDR3 has 14 amino acids. CDR1 is LNHDA and CDR2 is SQIVND in the germline V gene (reference sequence). CDR3 nucleotide sequence: TGTGCCAGTAGTGTCGACAGGGATAGCCCTGAAGCTTTCTTT. It is translated as CASSVDRDSPEAFF.

The chain uses TRBV7-2 and TRBJ1-5; D is ambiguous. Between the trimmed V and J ends, which lost 0 bases and 4 bases, there was a span of 7 bases. The CDR3 is 14 amino acids. CDR1 and CDR2 (germline): SGHTA, FQGNSA. The CDR3 spells CASSLAGRNQPQHF. The CDR3 DNA reads as TGTGCCAGCAGCTTAGCAGGGAGGAATCAGCCCCAGCATTTT.

A few counts support this clone. Additional DNA sequences in this sample encode the identical CDR3. The chain carries TRBV5-5 and TRBJ1-1; tentative D call: TRBD1 (5 bases). The CDR3 has 15 residues. Deletions cut 0 bases from V and 4 bases from J, with 13 bases between. Per the germline V gene, CDR1 is SGHKS and CDR2 is YYEKEE (reference sequence). The DNA for the CDR3 is TGTGCCAGCAGCTTGGAAGGGGCCCGGGGCACTGAAGCTTTCTTT. Amino acid sequence: CASSLEGARGTEAFF. Full variable domain (missing parts from reference TRBV5-5 and TRBJ1-1): DAGVTQSPTHLIKTRGQQVTLRCSPISGHKSVSWYQQVLGQGPQFIFQYYEKEERGRGNFPDRFSARQFPNYSSELNVNALLLGDSALYLCASSLEGARGTEAFFGQGTRLTVV.

This sequence joins TRBV28 and TRBJ2-3, with 12 bases aligning to TRBD2. Germline CDR1 reads MDHEN; CDR2 reads SYDVKM. This CDR3 spans 20 amino acids. Germline trimming cut 10 bases from V and 0 bases from J; bases unmatched to any gene: 20. Written as DNA, the CDR3 is TGTGCCACTAAAAGGCGAAGGGCAACTAGCGGGGGGCCGAGCACAGATACGCAGTATTTT. This gives the protein CATKRRRATSGGPSTDTQYF.

This clone was seen ten or more times. The rearrangement links TRBV7-9 to TRBJ2-7; no clear D. Germline V gene data show CDR1 as SEHNR and CDR2 as FQNEAQ (reference sequence). V dropped 1 base and J dropped 2 bases, with 9 bases sitting between them. This CDR3 region has 14 residues. The CDR3 here is CASSLEGSTYEQYF. DNA of the CDR3: TGTGCCAGCAGCTTAGAGGGCTCAACCTACGAGCAGTACTTC.

CDR3 sequence (DNA): TGCAGTGCTAGCAGTCTCTATGGCTACACCTTC. It codes for CSASSLYGYTF. This sequence joins TRBV20-1 and TRBJ1-2; the D is unclear. Trimming stripped 3 bases from V and 4 bases from J, with 6 bases between. The CDR3 has 11 residues. Germline CDR1 and CDR2: DFQATT and SNEGSKA (reference sequence).

The V call is TRBV27, the J call TRBJ2-2; 9 bases are shared with TRBD2. The CDR3 sequence is 17 residues long. V trimming: 5 bases; J trimming: 5 bases; junction bases outside the gene matches: 12. Per germline, CDR1 MNHEY and CDR2 SMNVEV (reference sequence). CDR3 residues: CASSPDLAGGPTGELFF. The DNA of the CDR3 is TGTGCCAGCAGTCCCGATTTGGCGGGAGGGCCTACCGGGGAGCTGTTTTTT.

This clone was seen a few times. This rearrangement joins TRBV7-8 to TRBJ1-2; no clear D gene. V was shortened by 2 bases and J by 2 bases, with 12 bases between the two germline ends. This CDR3 has 15 amino acids. From germline, CDR1 is SGHVS and CDR2 FQNEAQ. The DNA of the CDR3 is TGTGCCAGCAGCTTACAGCCCGACGGGAACTATGGCTACACCTTC. It is translated as CASSLQPDGNYGYTF.

The chain carries TRBV19 and TRBJ1-1; tentatively, D is TRBD1 (5 bases). The V end lost 5 bases, the J end lost 7 bases, and 17 bases lay between the germline ends. The CDR3 covers 14 residues. Germline lookup yields CDR1 LNHDA and CDR2 SQIVND (reference sequence). The CDR3 sequence is CASSAHRDQLEAFF. The CDR3 DNA reads as TGTGCCAGTAGTGCTCACCGGGACCAGCTTGAAGCTTTCTTT.

This clone has a handful of counts. The chain uses TRBV6-1 and TRBJ1-3, with D possibly matching TRBD1 (6 bases). Germline V gene lookup returns CDR1 MNHNS and CDR2 SASEGT. The V end lost 9 bases, the J end lost 0 bases, and 15 bases lay between the germline ends. The CDR3 consists of 15 residues. CDR3 bases: TGTGCCAGTGGAGACAGGTCCGGCTCTGGAAACACCATATATTTT. It codes for CASGDRSGSGNTIYF.

This sequence joins TRBV27 and TRBJ2-5; D uncertain. Trimming pared 5 bases from V and 1 base from J, leaving 11 bases between. CDR3 length equals 14 residues. Germline V gives CDR1 MNHEY, CDR2 SMNVEV (reference sequence). The CDR3 nucleotides are TGTGCCAGCAGTCAGCATGAGAGCCAAGAGACCCAGTACTTC. Its protein is CASSQHESQETQYF.

Worth noting for this clone: Other nucleotide sequences in the sample specify the same CDR3. The chain uses TRBV7-9 and TRBJ1-1; 7 nucleotides agree with TRBD1. The V and J ends lost 4 bases and 2 bases, in that order; junction bases with no gene match: 4. The CDR3 is made up of 14 amino acids. From germline, CDR1 is SEHNR and CDR2 FQNEAQ (reference sequence). CDR3 sequence: CASSSRDRNTEAFF. DNA for the CDR3: TGTGCCAGCAGCTCCCGGGACAGAAACACTGAAGCTTTCTTT.